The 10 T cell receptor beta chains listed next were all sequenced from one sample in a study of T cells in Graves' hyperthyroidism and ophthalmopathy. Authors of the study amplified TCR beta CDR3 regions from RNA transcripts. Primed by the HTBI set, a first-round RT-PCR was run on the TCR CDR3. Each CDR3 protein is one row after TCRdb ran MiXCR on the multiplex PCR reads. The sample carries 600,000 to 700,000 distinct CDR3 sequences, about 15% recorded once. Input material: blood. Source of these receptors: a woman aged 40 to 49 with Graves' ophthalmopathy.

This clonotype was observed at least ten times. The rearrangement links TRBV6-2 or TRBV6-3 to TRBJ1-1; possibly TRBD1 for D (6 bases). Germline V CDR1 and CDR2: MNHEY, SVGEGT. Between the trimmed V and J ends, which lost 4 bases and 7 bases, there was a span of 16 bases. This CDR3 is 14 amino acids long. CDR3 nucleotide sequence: TGTGCCAGCAGTTCATACAGGGATGGGAGTGAAGCTTTCTTT. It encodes CASSSYRDGSEAFF.

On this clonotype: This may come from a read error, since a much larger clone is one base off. The CDR3 coding sequence is TGTGCAGTTTCGGGAGGGGGGTCTCCTGAGGCCAACGTCCTGACTTTC. Translating it yields CAVSGGGSPEANVLTF. The V and J genes are TRBV12-3 or TRBV12-4 and TRBJ2-6; TRBD2 matches at 8 bases. The CDR3 length is 16 residues.

DNA for the CDR3: TGTGCCAGCAGTTTATTGCCGGGACAGGTTAATCAGCCCCAGCATTTT. This translates into CASSLLPGQVNQPQHF. The V gene is TRBV28, the J gene TRBJ1-5; 8 bases are a match to TRBD1. Unmatched junction bases numbered 6, after V lost 1 base and J lost 4 bases. This CDR3 spans 16 amino acids. Per germline, CDR1 MDHEN and CDR2 SYDVKM. Full variable domain (remainder filled in from reference TRBV28 and TRBJ1-5): DVKVTQSSRYLVKRTGEKVFLECVQDMDHENMFWYRQDPGLGLRLIYFSYDVKMKEKGDIPEGYSVSREKKERFSLILESASTNQTSMYLCASSLLPGQVNQPQHFGDGTRLSIL.

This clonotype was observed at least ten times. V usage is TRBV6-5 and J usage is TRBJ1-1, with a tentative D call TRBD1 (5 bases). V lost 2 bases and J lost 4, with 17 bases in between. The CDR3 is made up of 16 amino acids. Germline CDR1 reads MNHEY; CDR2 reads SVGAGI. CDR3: CASSYQGVGGGTEAFF. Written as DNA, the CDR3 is TGTGCCAGCAGTTACCAGGGAGTCGGAGGTGGCACTGAAGCTTTCTTT.

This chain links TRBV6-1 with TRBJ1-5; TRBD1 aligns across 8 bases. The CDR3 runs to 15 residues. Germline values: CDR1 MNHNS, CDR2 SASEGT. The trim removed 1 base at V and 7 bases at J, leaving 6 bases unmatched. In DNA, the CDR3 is TGTGCCAGCAGTGAAGGGGGGACAGGAGGACAGCCCCAGCATTTT. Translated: CASSEGGTGGQPQHF.

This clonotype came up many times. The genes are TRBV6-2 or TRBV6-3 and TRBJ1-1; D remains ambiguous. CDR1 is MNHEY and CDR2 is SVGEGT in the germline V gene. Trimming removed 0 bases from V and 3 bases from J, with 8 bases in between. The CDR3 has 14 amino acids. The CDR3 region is CASSYSIWDTEAFF. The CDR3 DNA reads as TGTGCCAGCAGTTACTCTATATGGGACACTGAAGCTTTCTTT.

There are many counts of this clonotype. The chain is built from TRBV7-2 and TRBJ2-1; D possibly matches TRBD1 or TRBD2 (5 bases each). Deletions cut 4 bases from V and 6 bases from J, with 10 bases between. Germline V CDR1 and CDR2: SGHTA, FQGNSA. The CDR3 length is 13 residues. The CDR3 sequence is CASSWDLGNEQFF. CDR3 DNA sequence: TGTGCCAGCAGCTGGGACCTAGGCAATGAGCAGTTCTTC.

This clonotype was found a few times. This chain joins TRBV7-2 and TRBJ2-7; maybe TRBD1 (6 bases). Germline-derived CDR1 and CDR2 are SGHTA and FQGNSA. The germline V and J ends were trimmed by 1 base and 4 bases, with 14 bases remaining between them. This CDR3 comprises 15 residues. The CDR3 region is CASSLGRLTGYEQYF. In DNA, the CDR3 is TGTGCCAGCAGCTTAGGACGCCTTACAGGGTACGAGCAGTACTTC.

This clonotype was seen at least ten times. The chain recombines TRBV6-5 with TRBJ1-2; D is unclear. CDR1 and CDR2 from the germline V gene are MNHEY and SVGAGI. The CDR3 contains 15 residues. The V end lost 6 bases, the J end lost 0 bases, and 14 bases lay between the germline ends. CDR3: CASSLSKGANYGYTF. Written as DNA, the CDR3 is TGTGCCAGCAGCCTCTCTAAAGGAGCTAACTATGGCTACACCTTC.

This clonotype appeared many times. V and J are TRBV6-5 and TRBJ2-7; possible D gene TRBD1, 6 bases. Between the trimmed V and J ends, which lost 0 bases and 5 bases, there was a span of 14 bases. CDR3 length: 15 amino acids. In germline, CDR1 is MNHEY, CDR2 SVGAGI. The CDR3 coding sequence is TGTGCCAGCAGTTACTCGAGTACAGGGAAGAACGAGCAGTACTTC. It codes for CASSYSSTGKNEQYF.